A selection of T cell receptor beta chains follows, all from one sample in a study of shared clonotypes between healthy human individuals. Only in-frame clones appear in the TCRdb table, and some are missing; sequencing was by immunoSEQ multiplex PCR. The table has approximately 2,300,000 clones, 80% to 95% seen once. Sequencing input: naive CD4+ T cells from PBMCs. These receptors came from a man aged 18 to 29 in good health. Some clones in this sample may be carry-over from other donors' samples. The conserved cysteine and the conserved F or W are not part of the CDR3 here. Some rows mark clone size as missing; the rest say once, few, many or name a class of expanded clone.

clone size: -
V gene: TRBV28
CDR3 protein: ASSLLDRGTDTQY

clone size: -
V gene: TRBV5-1
CDR3 protein: ASSLASGLYNEQF

clone size: -
V gene: TRBV10-1
CDR3 protein: ASSPSGAQQY

clone size: once
V gene: TRBV30
CDR3 protein: AWTQGALTPFLGYT

clone size: -
V gene: TRBV28
CDR3 protein: ASTMAGTGSYEQY

clone size: -
V gene: TRBV30
CDR3 protein: AWSPQGNTEAF

clone size: -
V gene: TRBV6-5
CDR3 protein: ASSYEGPGTQY

clone size: -
V gene: TRBV6-5
CDR3 protein: ASRPQREGTDTQY

clone size: -
V gene: TRBV5-1
CDR3 protein: ASSLGPDYPYEQY

clone size: -
V gene: TRBV7-2
CDR3 protein: ASSRIFSPRGFTEAF

clone size: few
V gene: TRBV19
CDR3 protein: ASSRGQLNTEAF

clone size: -
V gene: TRBV11-2
CDR3 protein: ASSLPGTSGRRGTDTQY

clone size: -
V gene: TRBV19
CDR3 protein: ASSMSRGTTYNEQF

clone size: -
V gene: TRBV7-2
CDR3 protein: ASSRDLGNTIY

clone size: -
V gene: TRBV27
CDR3 protein: ASSLSWPLKQF

clone size: -
V gene: TRBV5-4
CDR3 protein: ASSGGTSGVSTDTQY

clone size: once
V gene: TRBV5-1
CDR3 protein: ASSISAGLVGADTQY

clone size: -
V gene: TRBV5-1
CDR3 protein: ASSRDGANEKLF

clone size: -
V gene: TRBV11-2
CDR3 protein: ASSFREGGNYNEQF

clone size: -
V gene: TRBV7-2
CDR3 protein: ASSLPPGYNQPQH

clone size: -
V gene: TRBV18
CDR3 protein: ASSPPTGGHEQY

clone size: -
V gene: TRBV6-4
CDR3 protein: ASSDGGLDSYEQY

clone size: -
V gene: TRBV18
CDR3 protein: ASSPASQSYNEQF

clone size: -
V gene: TRBV5-1
CDR3 protein: ASSLLAGGGGYEQY

clone size: -
V gene: TRBV6-5
CDR3 protein: ASSYDRGGTEAF

clone size: -
V gene: TRBV5-6
CDR3 protein: ASSKGHTNTEAF

clone size: -
V gene: TRBV7-9
CDR3 protein: ASSSPGTDTQY

clone size: -
V gene: TRBV7-2
CDR3 protein: ASSPSGAGQPQH

clone size: -
V gene: TRBV5-1
CDR3 protein: ASSLESRGQGAWGEQF

clone size: -
V gene: TRBV19
CDR3 protein: ASSSTVRFYEQY

clone size: -
V gene: TRBV23-1
CDR3 protein: ASSKSGVGPSYNEQF

clone size: -
V gene: TRBV7-9
CDR3 protein: ASSLAEGRVPY

clone size: -
V gene: TRBV7-8
CDR3 protein: ASSLREGLGQF

clone size: -
V gene: TRBV28
CDR3 protein: ASSLLLGNPQPQH

clone size: few
V gene: TRBV7-2
CDR3 protein: ASSLAYGGTEAF

clone size: -
V gene: TRBV11-2
CDR3 protein: ASSEGGLEKLF

clone size: -
V gene: TRBV7-2
CDR3 protein: ASSLGTGGEQY

clone size: -
V gene: TRBV2
CDR3 protein: ASSSAGGTEAF

clone size: few
V gene: TRBV5-1
CDR3 protein: ASSLRASGSRGELF

clone size: -
V gene: TRBV7-2
CDR3 protein: ASSPSQGNYEQY

clone size: -
V gene: TRBV5-4
CDR3 protein: ASSPDSGSSQY

clone size: -
V gene: TRBV5-1
CDR3 protein: ASGARTGTHEQY

clone size: -
V gene: TRBV5-1
CDR3 protein: ASSWPLAGNVNTQY